The source of this T cell receptor (beta chain) is a study of early T cells in non-severe SARS-CoV-2 infection. On the study more broadly: With bulk RNA from unsorted whole blood as input, sequencing yielded unpaired chains. Findings and limits, study-wide: Matching against VDJdb likely underestimated virus-specific expansions, favoring anti-spike CD8.

Individually, cDNA molecules had unique molecular identifiers attached to them. TCRdb re-derived calls from the 5' RACE reads in MiXCR, one entry per CDR3 protein. The sample consists of tens of thousands of distinct CDR3 sequences, roughly a tenth of them appearing once. Germline assignment: CDR1 MNHEY and CDR2 SMNVEV (reference sequence). The CDR3 extends over 16 amino acids. V lost 4 bases, J lost 4 bases, and 20 bases lay in between. This clonotype was seen ten or more times. Its antigen is currently unknown. This TCR came from an adult who was a healthcare worker with PCR-confirmed SARS-CoV-2 infection or an uninfected control (not recorded which). Sequencing was done on a sample of whole blood. The V call is TRBV27, the J call TRBJ2-7, with D perhaps matching TRBD1 or TRBD2 (5 bases each). Here the CDR3 DNA reads TGTGCCAGCAGTTCTCTAAGTGGGGGATGGGGGTACGAGCAGTACTTC. Translating it yields CASSSLSGGWGYEQYF.